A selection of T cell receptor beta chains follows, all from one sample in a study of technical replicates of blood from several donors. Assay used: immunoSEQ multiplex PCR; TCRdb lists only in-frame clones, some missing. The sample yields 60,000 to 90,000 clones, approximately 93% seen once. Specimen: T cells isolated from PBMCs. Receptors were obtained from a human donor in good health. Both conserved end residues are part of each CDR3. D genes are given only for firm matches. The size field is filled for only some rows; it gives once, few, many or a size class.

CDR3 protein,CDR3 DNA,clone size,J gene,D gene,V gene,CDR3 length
CASSLSLTTGGNEKLFF,TGTGCCAGCAGCTTATCCCTTACGACAGGGGGCAATGAAAAACTGTTTTTT,.,TRBJ1-4,TRBD1,TRBV11-1,17
CASKESPGQVYEQYF,TGTGCCAGCAAGGAAAGTCCGGGACAGGTATACGAGCAGTACTTC,.,TRBJ2-7,TRBD1,TRBV6-1,15
CATRRETQYF,TGTGCCACCCGGAGGGAGACCCAGTACTTC,.,TRBJ2-5,.,TRBV2,10
CASSVFTGFNTEAFF,TGTGCCAGCAGTGTCTTCACAGGGTTTAACACTGAAGCTTTCTTT,.,TRBJ1-1,.,TRBV2,15
CASSPQPTRSEQYF,TGTGCCAGCAGCCCCCAGCCCACTAGGTCCGAGCAGTACTTC,.,TRBJ2-7,.,TRBV11-2,14
CASGRGGYNEQFF,TGTGCCAGCGGCCGGGGGGGATACAATGAGCAGTTCTTC,.,TRBJ2-1,TRBD2,TRBV9,13
CASSSGGLAGEWAYNEQFF,TGCGCCAGCAGCTCGGGGGGACTAGCGGGAGAGTGGGCCTACAATGAGCAGTTCTTC,once,TRBJ2-1,TRBD2,TRBV5-1,19
CASSRDRVGGPQHF,TGTGCCAGCAGCCGAGACAGGGTTGGAGGGCCCCAGCATTTT,.,TRBJ1-5,TRBD1,TRBV6-5,14
CASSLGLAGGTDTQYF,TGTGCCAGCAGCTTAGGTCTAGCGGGAGGGACGGATACGCAGTATTTT,.,TRBJ2-3,TRBD2,TRBV7-2,16
CAWSRNTGELFF,TGTGCCTGGAGTCGGAACACCGGGGAGCTGTTTTTT,.,TRBJ2-2,.,TRBV30,12